The TCR beta chain under discussion was sequenced for a study of cytotoxic CD8 clonotypes in ibrutinib-treated CLL. Concerning this clone: Its antigen is as yet unknown.

T cells were sequenced at a targeted depth of 1 in 200,000 to 1 in 1 million. Sequenced by immunoSEQ multiplex PCR; TCRdb stores in-frame clones only, minus some. The table includes roughly 200,000 clones, over 60% detected once. The CDR3 loop spans 14 amino acids. Germline V gene sequence: CDR1 MDHEN, CDR2 SYDVKM. J lost 3 bases, V lost 5 bases, and 7 bases had no gene match. General study findings and limits: Baseline levels were approached again at progression, after clonality had risen at ibrutinib response.

The specimen comprised PBMCs, sampled after 24 months of ibrutinib treatment. The TCR sequence derives from a human donor with chronic lymphocytic leukemia. The J gene is TRBJ2-7, the V gene TRBV28; TRBD1 matches at 7 bases. In DNA form, the CDR3 reads TGTGCCAGCAGTGGCCCCGGGACAGTCTACGAGCAGTACTTC. As protein: CASSGPGTVYEQYF.